The 17 T cell receptor beta chains below come from one sample, sequenced in a study of T cells in Graves' hyperthyroidism and ophthalmopathy (dated by TCRdb to between 2018 and 2021). Library construction relied on multiplex PCR. Reads for this sample came from an Illumina HiSeq 2000. Amplification of TCR beta CDR3 regions was carried out from RNA transcripts. The TCR CDR3 was subjected to a first round of RT-PCR using the HTBI primer set and the Qiagen OneStep RT-PCR kit. The raw public reads went through TCRdb reprocessing: fastp at Q25, MiXCR clone calling, in-frame beta chains kept. Identical CDR3 protein sequences are pooled into one entry, listed with their most common genes and DNA. The sample includes hundreds of thousands of distinct CDR3 sequences, with approximately 15% observed a single time. Around 13% of the sample rests with the top ten. The sample taken for sequencing was blood. These receptors all come from a young man with Graves' ophthalmopathy.

This clonotype was picked up many times. V is TRBV11-2 and J is TRBJ2-7, with a possible D match to TRBD2 (6 bases). Germline CDR1 reads SGHAT; CDR2 reads FQNNGV. The CDR3 covers 15 residues. V was shortened by 3 bases and J by 3 bases, with 15 bases between the two germline ends. The CDR3 nucleotides read TGTGCCAGCAGCTTTTATTATGTCGGGGGCTACGAGCAGTACTTC. It is translated as CASSFYYVGGYEQYF.

There are many counts of this clonotype. The chain recombines TRBV7-2 with TRBJ2-2; 8 bases fit TRBD2. V dropped 2 bases and J dropped 2; count of bases not matched to a gene: 7. This CDR3 is built from 17 residues. CDR1 is SGHTA, CDR2 FQGNSA, per germline. The CDR3 DNA reads as TGTGCCAGCAGCTTAAGGACGGGGGGGTTTAACACCGGGGAGCTGTTTTTT. Protein product: CASSLRTGGFNTGELFF. Looking up the rest from reference TRBV7-2 and TRBJ2-2 gives the full variable domain: GAGVSQSPSNKVTEKGKDVELRCDPISGHTALYWYRQSLGQGLEFLIYFQGNSAPDKSGLPSDRFSAERTGGSVSTLTIQRTQQEDSAVYLCASSLRTGGFNTGELFFGEGSRLTVL.

In this sample, this clonotype turned up a few times. V and J are TRBV6-1 and TRBJ2-6, with D possibly matching TRBD2 (6 bases). V was pared by 6 bases and J by 0 bases, with 12 bases between. The CDR3 extends over 16 amino acids. Germline V gives CDR1 MNHNS, CDR2 SASEGT. In nucleotides, the CDR3 is TGTGCCAGCAGGGCCTGGGGACTCTCTGGGGCCAACGTCCTGACTTTC. Residues: CASRAWGLSGANVLTF.

This clonotype was recorded many times. V is TRBV3-1 and J is TRBJ2-3; D remains ambiguous. Trimming removed 0 bases at V and 2 bases at J, with 9 bases between. The CDR3 is made up of 15 amino acids. Germline loops: CDR1 LGHDT, CDR2 YNNKEL (reference sequence). CDR3 protein: CASSQDFASTDTQYF. The DNA for the CDR3 is TGTGCCAGCAGCCAAGATTTTGCGTCCACAGATACGCAGTATTTT.

At least ten counts were recorded for this clonotype. V usage is TRBV3-1 and J usage is TRBJ2-1; D not resolved. CDR3 size: 14 residues. V dropped 1 base and J dropped 8 bases, with 12 bases sitting between them. Per the germline V gene, CDR1 is LGHDT and CDR2 is YNNKEL (reference sequence). The CDR3 loop is CASSQGPIAHEQFF. CDR3 coding DNA: TGTGCCAGCAGCCAAGGCCCCATAGCCCATGAGCAGTTCTTC.

The chain employs TRBV19 and TRBJ2-7; D is ambiguous. V lost 2 bases to trimming and J lost 6 bases, with 14 bases between them. Germline V gene sequence: CDR1 LNHDA, CDR2 SQIVND (reference sequence). This CDR3 comprises 14 residues. The CDR3 nucleotides are TGTGCCAGTAGTATAAACCAGACGATGGGCGAGCAGTACTTC. Protein product: CASSINQTMGEQYF.

This clonotype appeared a few times. The rearrangement joins TRBV4-1 to TRBJ2-1, with 7 nucleotides matching TRBD2. Germline lookup yields CDR1 MGHRA and CDR2 YSYEKL. V gave up 1 base and J gave up 5 bases; unmatched junction bases: 5. The CDR3 totals 15 residues. The CDR3, as DNA: TGCGCCAGCAGCCAAGCGGGACTACCACACAATGAGCAGTTCTTC. The encoded protein is CASSQAGLPHNEQFF.

V gene TRBV5-1 combines with J gene TRBJ1-5, with TRBD1 matching over 7 bases. Germline V gene data show CDR1 as SGHRS and CDR2 as YFSETQ. The J segment lost 6 bases and the V segment lost 3 bases, leaving 6 bases of the junction unmatched. The CDR3 consists of 14 residues. CDR3: CASSYTQGGQPQHF. The CDR3 bases are TGCGCCAGCAGCTACACCCAGGGGGGTCAGCCCCAGCATTTT.

This clonotype has a count of ten or more. The chain recombines TRBV6-1 with TRBJ1-4; weak D call: TRBD1 (6 bases). This CDR3 comprises 17 residues. CDR1 is MNHNS, CDR2 SASEGT, per germline. The V end lost 1 base, the J end lost 6 bases, and 18 bases lay between the germline ends. CDR3 amino acids: CASSEVRGWTADEKLFF. The CDR3 nucleotides are TGTGCCAGCAGTGAAGTTAGGGGTTGGACAGCCGATGAAAAACTGTTTTTT.

The V and J genes are TRBV7-2 and TRBJ1-2; D gene unclear. Trimming took off 4 bases at V and 8 bases at J, with 14 bases between the two ends. CDR1 is SGHTA, CDR2 FQGNSA, per germline. This CDR3 region has 13 residues. The CDR3 sequence: CASSSQDRLGYTF. The CDR3 nucleotides are TGTGCCAGCAGCTCCCAGGACCGGCTGGGCTACACCTTC.

This clonotype was recorded at least ten times. The rearrangement links TRBV12-3 or TRBV12-4 to TRBJ2-5, with 9 bases identical to TRBD2. V lost 9 bases and J lost 0; bases outside the gene matches: 8. This CDR3 comprises 15 residues. CDR3 DNA sequence: TGTGCCAGTTTCTGGAGCGGGGGGAACCAAGAGACCCAGTACTTC. Translated, it gives CASFWSGGNQETQYF.

This clonotype has at least ten counts. V usage is TRBV3-1 and J usage is TRBJ2-1; D unresolved. The CDR3 length is 11 residues. Trimming left V 7 bases short and J 7 bases short, with 8 bases between. The V gene's germline CDR1 is LGHDT and CDR2 YNNKEL (reference sequence). The CDR3 DNA sequence: TGTGCCAGCACGGTCGGGAATGAGCAGTTCTTC. Translating gives CASTVGNEQFF.

At least ten counts were recorded for this clonotype. The chain couples TRBV7-3 to TRBJ2-1; a possible D gene is TRBD1 (7 bases). The CDR3 totals 14 residues. Germline V gives CDR1 SGHTA, CDR2 FQGTGA. V lost 4 bases to trimming and J lost 5 bases, with 12 bases between them. CDR3 amino acids: CASSSGGINNEQFF. In nucleotides, the CDR3 is TGTGCCAGCAGCTCAGGGGGGATCAACAATGAGCAGTTCTTC. Drawing the rest from reference TRBV7-3 and TRBJ2-1, the complete variable domain is GAGVSQTPSNKVTEKGKYVELRCDPISGHTALYWYRQSLGQGPEFLIYFQGTGAADDSGLPNDRFFAVRPEGSVSTLKIQRTERGDSAVYLCASSSGGINNEQFFGPGTRLTVL.

This clonotype was detected only a few times. The chain carries TRBV7-9 and TRBJ1-4; no definite D call. Trimming removed 0 bases at V and 7 bases at J, with 12 bases between. The CDR3 sequence is 15 residues long. The germline CDR1 and CDR2 sequences are SEHNR and FQNEAQ (reference sequence). DNA of the CDR3: TGTGCCAGCAGCTTAGCAGGCAGCAATACTGAAAAACTGTTTTTT. It translates to CASSLAGSNTEKLFF. Supplemented by reference TRBV7-9 and TRBJ1-4, the full variable domain reads DTGVSQNPRHKITKRGQNVTFRCDPISEHNRLYWYRQTLGQGPEFLTYFQNEAQLEKSRLLSDRFSAERPKGSFSTLEIQRTEQGDSAMYLCASSLAGSNTEKLFFGSGTQLSVL.

V is TRBV30 and J is TRBJ1-1; no reliable D call. CDR3 length: 15 residues. V was clipped by 4 bases and J by 6 bases, with 21 bases between them. Germline CDR1 GTSNPN, CDR2 SVGIG (reference sequence). For the CDR3, the DNA is TGTGCCTGGAACTATGGAAGTCATAGCGACCCTGAAGCTTTCTTT. This codes for CAWNYGSHSDPEAFF.

Concerning this clonotype: A much larger clone is a single base away; this may be a read error. The chain links TRBV6-1 to TRBJ1-2, with D unresolved. Germline V CDR1 and CDR2: MNHNS, SASEGT. The CDR3 consists of 14 residues. The V and J ends lost 1 base and 4 bases respectively, with 10 bases between them. The CDR3 region is CASSEDGDCYGYTF. In DNA form, the CDR3 reads TGTGCCAGCAGTGAAGATGGGGATTGCTATGGCTACACCTTC.

This clonotype was seen a few times. The CDR3 sequence is CASSFTGTHEKLFF. CDR3 DNA sequence: TGTGCCAGCAGTTTTACGGGAACCCATGAAAAACTGTTTTTT. V gene TRBV6-1 combines with J gene TRBJ1-4; D ambiguous. Deletions cut 5 bases from V and 6 bases from J, with 13 bases between. The CDR3 is 14 residues long. The germline V gene encodes CDR1 MNHNS and CDR2 SASEGT.